This T cell receptor beta chain originates from a study of T cells in Graves' hyperthyroidism and ophthalmopathy. Study-wide context: Blood from the periphery was taken at initial diagnosis, before any treatment. The study's findings and limits: Ophthalmopathy was told apart from stable hyperthyroidism by a 13 V-J model. Expanded thyroid clonotypes (above 0.001) were mostly also found in blood.

With V trimmed by 2 bases and J by 5 bases, 12 bases remained unmatched. The CDR3 sequence is 17 residues long. The authors obtained PBMCs from over 8.5 ml of fresh peripheral blood. This clonotype has only a few counts. Its target is not known. RNA transcripts yielded amplified TCR beta CDR3 regions. Initially, a first-round RT-PCR of the TCR CDR3 employed the HTBI primer set. TCRdb re-analysed the multiplex PCR reads in MiXCR, keeping a single row per CDR3 protein. The sample holds approximately 700,000 distinct CDR3 sequences, roughly 15% seen once. The V and J genes are TRBV12-3 or TRBV12-4 and TRBJ2-1; 7 nucleotides align to TRBD2. The sequencing sample was made of blood. This sequence originates from a man in his late teens or twenties with Graves' hyperthyroidism. CDR3 region: CASSLIGLGGGNNEQFF. The CDR3 DNA reads TGTGCCAGCAGTTTAATCGGGCTTGGGGGGGGAAACAATGAGCAGTTCTTC.